The source of this T cell receptor beta chain is a study of cytomegalovirus exposure and HLA in healthy donors. As for the study in general: A later analysis reported the same platform for the 95 to 150 validation repertoires and the roughly 700 first-cohort repertoires. Study-level findings and limits: Accounts indicate the classifier identified cytomegalovirus status with strong specificity and sensitivity. Specificity for CMV antigens was confirmed in vitro for a few of the CMV-associated chains.

As regards this clone: Its cognate antigen is unknown.

The repertoire was sequenced with immunoSEQ multiplex PCR; TCRdb's copy has only in-frame clones and lacks some. In the table there are over 250,000 clones, about 86% of which are singletons. This CDR3 contains 12 residues. CDR1 is MGHDK and CDR2 is SYGVNS in the germline V gene. With 7 bases removed from V and 6 bases from J, the gap between germline ends came to 9 bases. Sequenced sample: PBMCs. The receptor's source is a woman aged 18-35 years in good health and CMV-seronegative. V usage is TRBV25-1 and J usage is TRBJ2-2; D is uncertain. CDR3 nucleotides: TGTGCCAGCACCCCCTTGTCCGGGGAGCTGTTTTTT. Translating it yields CASTPLSGELFF.